Here is one T cell receptor (beta chain) with its context. This clonotype has a handful of counts. The antigen it recognizes is unknown. Base qualities are missing; no much larger clone stands one base away. The 39 donors, aged about 6 to 100 years, were systemically healthy Caucasian individuals from Russia. Ten milliliters of peripheral blood were drawn from each donor into EDTA-treated Vacutainer tubes. PBMCs were isolated by Ficoll-Paque density-gradient centrifugation, with at least 7 million obtained per sample. Trizol reagent was used to extract total RNA from PBMCs, with at least 5.5 micrograms per sample. For every donor, flow cytometry on a PBMC aliquot measured the percentage of naive CD45RAhigh/CD27high T cells. Trimming accounts for 4 bases at V and 7 bases at J, while the number of junction bases matched to no gene is 3. The CDR3 measures 14 amino acids from cysteine to phenylalanine. The kept DNA is CDR3 alone, 42 bases in frame from the first base. Looking up the germline V gene yields CDR1 SGHRS and CDR2 YFSETQ.

This record belongs to a study of blood T cells in healthy people across ages (dated by TCRdb to the mid-2010s). With regard to the full study: Template switching captured roughly one uniquely barcoded TCR beta cDNA molecule per two T cells in model experiments. To track age-related changes in TCR beta repertoire diversity, the study relied on deep sequencing normalized with unique cDNA molecular identifiers. Donors were grouped into four age groups: young (average roughly 15 years), middle-aged (roughly 40), aged (roughly 67) and long-lived (less than 85). Donors of different ages were randomly distributed across sequencing lanes to avoid experimental bias. Two additional independent replicas of 1 million unique cDNA reads from the same blood draw were analyzed for two donors (one aged 18 to 29 and one aged 80 or older). What the research found in general, with its limitations: Since profiling was done on bulk unsorted PBMCs, naive and antigen-experienced compartments could not be conclusively compared. Total diversity estimates from one million sequenced T cells were considered lower bounds and underestimates. Because the CMV infection status of the donors was unknown, age-related changes in expanded clonotypes may potentially have been confounded. As age increased, observed TCR beta diversity per million T cells dropped in a roughly linear way, and a significant reduction was already evident by age approximately 40. A strong correlation was found between observed TCR beta diversity and the percentage of naive T cells measured by flow cytometry. Compared with the aged group, more naive CD4+ T cells, fewer expanded clones and increased TCR diversity were shown by the long-lived group, suggesting age selection.

The method was 5' RACE. TCRdb lists the instrument as Illumina HiSeq 2500. A second roughly 6 to 12 cycle PCR used a sample-barcoded 5' primer and a J-beta primer mix. A template-switch 5' adaptor carrying 12 random nucleotides introduced a unique molecular identifier onto each TCR beta cDNA molecule. At least 3 million CDR3-containing paired-end reads were obtained from each sample. The Mint cDNA synthesis kit, primed by a TRBC-specific oligonucleotide, was used to synthesize first-strand cDNA from all RNA. After uracil-DNA glycosylase treatment, a first 18-cycle PCR used universal primers M1SS and BC2_uni_R on all cDNA. The authors' pipeline ran thus. Normalization of each sample was performed by random selection of 1 million high-quality reads, each carrying a distinct molecular identifier. Reads with shared molecular identifiers were discarded instead of being binned into consensus sequences. MiTCR, run with a Q25 quality threshold and the strictest error-elimination algorithm, handled CDR3 identification, clonotype clustering and error correction. A nonparametric unseen species model with Euler transformation was used to estimate lower-bound total TCR beta diversity. TCRdb took the public reads, trimmed them with fastp at Q25, ran MiXCR for clone calling and kept in-frame beta chains. Identical CDR3 proteins give one entry, which carries the most common genes and DNA. None of the V and J calls come from the authors' own analysis; TCRdb made them. The sample table shows hundreds of thousands of distinct CDR3 sequences, and about 21% are seen once. Together, the top ten hold roughly 3.6% of the sample.

The specimen sequenced was blood. This clonotype originated in a man between 65 and 85 years old in good health. The sequence is built from TRBV5-1 and TRBJ2-4; TRBD1 fits 12 bases in the junction. For the CDR3, the sequence is CASSGGQGANIQYF. The DNA sequence is as follows: TGCGCCAGCAGCGGGGGACAGGGGGCGAACATTCAGTACTTC. The reference TRBV5-1 and TRBJ2-4 proteins fill in what lies around the CDR3, so the full variable domain reads KAGVTQTPRYLIKTRGQQVTLSCSPISGHRSVSWYQQTPGQGLQFLFEYFSETQRNKGNFPGRFSGRQFSNSRSEMNVSTLELGDSALYLCASSGGQGANIQYFGAGTRLSVL.